This TCR beta chain was captured by sequencing in a study of early T cells in non-severe SARS-CoV-2 infection. The overall study: Investigators sequenced bulk RNA drawn from unsorted whole blood, and chains remained unpaired. Notes on the study in general: Anti-spike CD8 responses were favored by VDJdb matching, which missed private and CD4 specificities.

In regard to this clonotype: The antigen is undetermined.

Between the trimmed V and J ends, which lost 0 bases and 0 bases, there was a span of 9 bases. Looked up from germline, CDR1 is SGHRS and CDR2 is YFSETQ. This CDR3 region has 15 residues. Each cDNA molecule carried a unique molecular identifier. TCRdb itself ran the 5' RACE reads through MiXCR, one entry per CDR3 protein. The sample includes around 94,000 distinct CDR3 sequences, around 12% of them seen just once. The sample comprised whole blood. The chain carries TRBV5-1 and TRBJ1-2; D unclear. This receptor was obtained from an adult who was a healthcare worker with PCR-confirmed SARS-CoV-2 infection or an uninfected control (not recorded which). The CDR3 region is CASSLGADSNYGYTF. The CDR3 DNA sequence: TGCGCCAGCAGCTTGGGTGCAGATTCTAACTATGGCTACACCTTC.